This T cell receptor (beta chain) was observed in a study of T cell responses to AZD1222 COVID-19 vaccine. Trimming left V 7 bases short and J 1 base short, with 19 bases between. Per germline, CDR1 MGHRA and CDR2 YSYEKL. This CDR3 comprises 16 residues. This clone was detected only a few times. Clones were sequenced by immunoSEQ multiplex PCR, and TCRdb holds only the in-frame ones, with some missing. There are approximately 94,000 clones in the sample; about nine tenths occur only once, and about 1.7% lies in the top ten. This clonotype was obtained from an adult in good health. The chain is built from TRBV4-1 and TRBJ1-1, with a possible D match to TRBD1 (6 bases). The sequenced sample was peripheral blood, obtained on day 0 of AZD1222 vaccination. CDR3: CASTTTTGSRNTEAFF. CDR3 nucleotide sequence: TGCGCCAGCACCACGACTACAGGGAGTCGGAACACTGAAGCTTTCTTT.